One and the same sample provided the 21 T cell receptor delta chains below, sequenced in a study of gamma-delta chains in newborns, infants, children. TCRdb redid the clone calls on the reads with CATT. This sample carries roughly 14,000 delta-chain clones, roughly 7% of them seen once, and the ten largest clones take approximately 20%. Source material: blood. These receptors were collected from a child who was a newborn, infant or young child, either healthy, febrile or measles-vaccinated (not recorded which).

Note on this clone: The protein given by TCRdb reflects a much larger clone and differs at residue 8 from this DNA's translation, likely from a read error; the protein shown is the DNA's translation. The CDR3 bases are TGTGCCTGTGACACTGGGGGAGACAGCTCCTGGGACACCCGACAGATGTTTTTC. Its protein product is CACDTGGDSSWDTRQMFF. The chain combines TRDV2 with TRDJ3; 7 bases map to TRDD3. The J segment lost 0 bases and the V segment lost 1 base, leaving 5 bases of the junction unmatched. Germline CDR1 GEAIGNYY, CDR2 EKD. This CDR3 comprises 18 residues.

The chain links TRDV2 to TRDJ1, with D possibly matching TRDD3 (5 bases). This CDR3 is 16 amino acids long. V lost 4 bases, J lost 0 bases, and 17 bases lay in between. In germline, CDR1 is GEAIGNYY, CDR2 EKD. For the CDR3, the DNA is TGTGCCTGTGATGAATGGGGCCCCTGGGACACCGATAAACTCATCTTT. Protein: CACDEWGPWDTDKLIF.

At least ten counts were recorded for this clone. A read error is likely here: a far larger clone is one base away. The same CDR3 is also encoded by other DNA sequences in this sample. The V and J genes are TRDV2 and TRDJ1; tentative D call: TRDD3 (5 bases). V lost 0 bases and J 0 bases, leaving 7 bases between the germline ends. Germline assignment: CDR1 GEAIGNYY and CDR2 EKD. The CDR3 loop spans 14 amino acids. The CDR3 DNA sequence: TGTGCCTGTGACACCTGGGGACACACCGATAAACTCATCTTT. It translates to CACDTWGHTDKLIF.

This clone was observed many times. Other DNA sequences from this sample encode an identical CDR3 as well. V gene TRDV2 combines with J gene TRDJ2; 11 bases agree with TRDD3. CDR1 is GEAIGNYY and CDR2 is EKD in the germline V gene. The CDR3 runs to 18 residues. Trimming at V came to 1 base and at J to 0 bases, leaving 6 bases not matched to a gene. In DNA, the CDR3 is TGTGCCTGTGACACGCTGCTGGGGGATACTTCTTTGACAGCACAACTCTTCTTT. Its translation is CACDTLLGDTSLTAQLFF.

By share, this clone ranks as large (0.1 to 1%). This CDR3 is also generated by other DNA sequences in the sample. The V gene is TRDV2, the J gene TRDJ3; 9 nucleotides line up with TRDD3. V was pared by 0 bases and J by 2 bases, with 1 base of the junction left unmatched. The CDR3 is 17 residues long. Germline values: CDR1 GEAIGNYY, CDR2 EKD. In DNA, the CDR3 is TGTGCCTGTGACACCGTGGGGGATACCTGGGACACCCGACAGATGTTTTTC. It encodes CACDTVGDTWDTRQMFF.

This clone appeared a few times. V and J are TRDV2 and TRDJ3, with 11 bases that match TRDD3. V trimming: 3 bases; J trimming: 0 bases; junction bases outside the gene matches: 9. This CDR3 has 20 residues. CDR1 is GEAIGNYY, CDR2 EKD, per germline. CDR3 amino acids: CACDLLGDKLSSWDTRQMFF. Here the CDR3 DNA reads TGTGCCTGTGACCTACTGGGGGATAAACTTAGCTCCTGGGACACCCGACAGATGTTTTTC.

The genes are TRDV2 and TRDJ3; the match to TRDD3 covers 11 bases. V lost 0 bases and J lost 0; bases outside the gene matches: 6. There are 20 residues in the CDR3. Germline V gives CDR1 GEAIGNYY, CDR2 EKD. CDR3 residues: CACDTAETGGYSWDTRQMFF. The DNA for the CDR3 is TGTGCCTGTGACACCGCAGAGACTGGGGGATACTCCTGGGACACCCGACAGATGTTTTTC.

This clone was detected only a few times. The chain recombines TRDV2 with TRDJ1; TRDD3 matches 7 bases. The CDR3 contains 15 residues. From germline, CDR1 is GEAIGNYY and CDR2 EKD. Germline trimming cut 2 bases from V and 0 bases from J; bases unmatched to any gene: 5. CDR3 sequence reads: CACDILGIHTDKLIF. The DNA of the CDR3 is TGTGCCTGTGACATACTGGGGATCCACACCGATAAACTCATCTTT.

This clone was recorded a few times. The rearrangement uses TRDV2 and TRDJ3; 7 nucleotides line up with TRDD3. J gave up 0 bases and V 1 base, and 5 bases lay outside the gene matches. This CDR3 is 18 amino acids long. Germline-derived CDR1 and CDR2 are GEAIGNYY and EKD. This CDR3 reads CACDTLGMSSWDTRQMFF. CDR3 bases: TGTGCCTGTGACACACTGGGGATGAGCTCCTGGGACACCCGACAGATGTTTTTC.

Worth noting for this clone: This specimen includes other DNA sequences encoding the same CDR3. J is TRDJ2 and V is TRDV2, with a tentative D call TRDD3 (5 bases). Trimming removed 2 bases from V and 0 bases from J, with 9 bases in between. Germline CDR1 reads GEAIGNYY; CDR2 reads EKD. This CDR3 is built from 15 residues. CDR3: CACDKLGALTAQLFF. The CDR3 bases are TGTGCCTGTGACAAACTTGGGGCTTTGACAGCACAACTCTTCTTT.

This clone was seen more than once but under ten times. This sample also contains other DNA sequences that code for the same CDR3. The CDR3 DNA sequence: TGTGCCTGTGACACCCTTGGGAGCTCCTGGGACACCCGACAGATGTTTTTC. It yields the protein CACDTLGSSWDTRQMFF. This chain uses TRDV2 with TRDJ3; D unclear. There are 17 residues in the CDR3. CDR1 is GEAIGNYY, CDR2 EKD, per germline. Trimming removed 0 bases at V and 0 bases at J, with 8 bases between.

This clone has more than one count but fewer than ten. A much larger clone differs from this one at a single base, so this may be a read error. This sequence joins TRDV2 and TRDJ2; 11 positions agree with TRDD3. The CDR3 contains 16 residues. After removal of 3 bases from V and 4 bases from J, the junction contained 6 bases not matched to a gene. In germline, CDR1 is GEAIGNYY, CDR2 EKD. The CDR3 here is CACDVMGDTRTAQLFF. The DNA of the CDR3 is TGTGCCTGTGACGTAATGGGGGATACGCGGACAGCACAACTCTTCTTT.

There are a few counts of this clone. This same CDR3 is encoded by further DNA sequences in the sample. This chain joins TRDV2 and TRDJ3, with 10 bases identical to TRDD3. CDR3 length: 19 residues. Losses at the gene ends were 1 base for V and 0 bases for J; bases not matched to a gene: 5. Germline lookup yields CDR1 GEAIGNYY and CDR2 EKD. The CDR3 sequence is CACDTWGIHGSWDTRQMFF. The CDR3 region has the DNA TGTGCCTGTGACACATGGGGGATACACGGCTCCTGGGACACCCGACAGATGTTTTTC.

The rearrangement joins TRDV2 to TRDJ3, with TRDD3 matching 7 bases. The V and J ends lost 0 bases and 1 base, in that order; junction bases with no gene match: 2. The CDR3 has 17 residues. Germline V gene lookup returns CDR1 GEAIGNYY and CDR2 EKD. This CDR3 is CACDTGDNSWDTRQMFF. The DNA of the CDR3 is TGTGCCTGTGACACCGGGGATAATTCCTGGGACACCCGACAGATGTTTTTC.

There are a few counts of this clone. One end of the junction is discordant with germline, which a read error may explain. V gene TRDV2 combines with J gene TRDJ3, with 10 bases fitting TRDD3. The germline gives CDR1 GEAIGNYY, CDR2 EKD. The CDR3 has 18 residues. The CDR3 DNA sequence: TGTTCCTGTGACAAACTGGGGGATGGGTCCTGGGACACCCGACAGATGTTTTTC. It is translated as CSCDKLGDGSWDTRQMFF.

As regards this clone: The protein in TCRdb stems from a much larger clone and differs at residue 9 from this DNA's translation, likely a read error; here the protein is translated from the DNA. The V gene is TRDV2, the J gene TRDJ3; TRDD3 matches at 8 bases. The CDR3 is 17 amino acids. Germline loops: CDR1 GEAIGNYY, CDR2 EKD. V gave up 0 bases and J gave up 3 bases; unmatched junction bases: 3. CDR3 sequence reads: CACDTWGYYWDTRQMFF. The CDR3 DNA sequence: TGTGCCTGTGACACCTGGGGATACTACTGGGACACCCGACAGATGTTTTTC.

Worth noting for this clone: TCRdb's listed protein matches a much larger clone and diverges from this DNA's translation at residue 16, likely through a read error; the protein shown comes from the DNA. This chain joins TRDV2 and TRDJ3, with 7 bases fitting TRDD3. Germline V lookup: CDR1 GEAIGNYY, CDR2 EKD. CDR3 length equals 18 residues. CDR3 protein: CACDTGWGSSWDTRQVFF. As DNA, the CDR3 is TGTGCCTGTGACACCGGTTGGGGGAGCTCCTGGGACACCCGACAGGTGTTTTTC.

The rearrangement uses TRDV2 and TRDJ3; 9 bases match TRDD3. CDR1 and CDR2 from the germline V gene are GEAIGNYY and EKD. CDR3 length: 18 amino acids. J gave up 2 bases and V 1 base, and 5 bases lay outside the gene matches. The CDR3 protein is CACDTLGDGTWDTRQMFF. The CDR3 nucleotides read TGTGCCTGTGACACGCTGGGGGATGGGACCTGGGACACCCGACAGATGTTTTTC.

With respect to this clone: Within the sample, other DNA sequences also encode this same CDR3. The chain couples TRDV2 to TRDJ2, with TRDD3 matching over 7 bases. This CDR3 is 17 amino acids long. After removal of 1 base from V and 0 bases from J, the junction contained 7 bases not matched to a gene. Germline CDR1 is GEAIGNYY and CDR2 is EKD. The CDR3 bases are TGTGCCTGTGACACGCTGGGGGTTCCTGCTTTGACAGCACAACTCTTCTTT. Its translation: CACDTLGVPALTAQLFF.

This clone was seen only a few times. This sequence joins TRDV2 and TRDJ3, with 9 bases identical to TRDD3. CDR1 and CDR2 (germline): GEAIGNYY, EKD. The CDR3 spans 20 residues. V lost 3 bases and J lost 0; bases outside the gene matches: 11. DNA for the CDR3: TGTGCCTGTGACTTTACTGGGGGAACCCGGAGCTCCTGGGACACCCGACAGATGTTTTTC. It yields the protein CACDFTGGTRSSWDTRQMFF.

The CDR3 DNA reads as TGTGCCTGTGACTTGGTGGGGAGCTCCTGGGACACCCGACAGATGTTTTTC. Its protein is CACDLVGSSWDTRQMFF. The genes are TRDV2 and TRDJ3; D may be TRDD3 (5 bases). V lost 3 bases and J 0 bases, leaving 11 bases between the germline ends. The CDR3 runs to 17 residues. From germline, CDR1 is GEAIGNYY and CDR2 EKD.